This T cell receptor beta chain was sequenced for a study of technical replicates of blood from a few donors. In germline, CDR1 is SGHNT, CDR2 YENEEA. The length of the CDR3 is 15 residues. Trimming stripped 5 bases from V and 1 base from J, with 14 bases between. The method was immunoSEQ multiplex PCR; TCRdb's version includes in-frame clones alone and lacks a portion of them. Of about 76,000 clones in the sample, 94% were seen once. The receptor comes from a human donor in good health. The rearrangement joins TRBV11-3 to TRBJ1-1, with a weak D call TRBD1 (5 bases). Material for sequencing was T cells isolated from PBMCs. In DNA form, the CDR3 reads TGTGCCAGCAGCACTTATAGGGGAAAGAACACTGAAGCTTTCTTT. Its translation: CASSTYRGKNTEAFF.